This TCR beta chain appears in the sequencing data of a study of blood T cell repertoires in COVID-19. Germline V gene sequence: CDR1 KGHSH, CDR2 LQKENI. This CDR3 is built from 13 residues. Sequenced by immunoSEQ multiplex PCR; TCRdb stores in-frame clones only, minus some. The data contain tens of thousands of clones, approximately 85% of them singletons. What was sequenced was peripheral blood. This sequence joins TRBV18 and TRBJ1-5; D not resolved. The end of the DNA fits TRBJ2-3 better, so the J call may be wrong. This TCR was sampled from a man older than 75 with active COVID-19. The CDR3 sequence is CASSPGQYQPQYF. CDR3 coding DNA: TGTGCCAGCTCACCAGGGCAGTATCAGCCCCAGTATTTT.